This TCR beta chain was sequenced during a study of PD-L1 blockade in urothelial cancer. Turning to the study itself: Patients had undergone 0 to 3 prior chemotherapy regimens. Blood analysis took place 3 weeks (second dose) and 6 weeks after treatment start. Across blood samples, T cells had a median count of 141,255.

The table came from immunoSEQ multiplex PCR; TCRdb's copy has only in-frame clones and leaves some out. The table has tens of thousands of clones, around 76% seen once; the top ten hold roughly 9.5%. Source: PBMCs, taken around atezolizumab (anti-PD-L1) treatment. This TCR came from a man in his 70s with urothelial cancer.

DNA for the CDR3: TGTGCCAGCCTTAAAACAGGGAAAAAAACCGGGGAGCTGTTTTTT. Amino acid sequence: CASLKTGKKTGELFF. This chain uses TRBV27 with TRBJ2-2, with D perhaps matching TRBD1 (6 bases). Trimming shortened V by 8 bases and J by 5 bases, and 18 bases separated the two germline ends. This CDR3 comprises 15 residues. Per germline, CDR1 MNHEY and CDR2 SMNVEV (reference sequence).